This is a list of T cell receptor beta chains from one sample in a study of OX40 agonist ivuxolimab in advanced cancers. TCRdb keeps only in-frame clones here, not all; method: immunoSEQ multiplex PCR. The sample shows over 75,000 clones, roughly 89% of them seen only once. Source: CD4+ or CD8+ T cells sorted from blood, taken in a trial of the OX40 agonist ivuxolimab. The receptors shown here come from an adult with an advanced solid tumor such as melanoma, head and neck, liver or kidney cancer. Both conserved end residues are part of each CDR3. The D gene is left open where the match is weak. Clone size, where shown, is once, few, many, or a class for clones that have expanded.

d_call j_call v_call cdr3_length clone_size cdr3_aa cdr3_nt
- TRBJ2-5 TRBV25-1 11 - CASSETGLLYF TGTGCCAGCAGTGAAACGGGACTGCTGTACTTC
- TRBJ1-2 TRBV7-3 15 - CASSLNPGEEGGYTF TGTGCCAGCAGCTTAAATCCAGGGGAAGAGGGTGGCTACACCTTC
- TRBJ1-2 TRBV30 13 - CAWKTPQPRDLTF TGTGCCTGGAAGACCCCCCAACCCAGGGACCTCACCTTC
- TRBJ1-5 TRBV19 16 - CASSIMGLYSNQPQHF TGTGCCAGTAGTATCATGGGACTGTATAGCAATCAGCCCCAGCATTTT
TRBD1 TRBJ1-2 TRBV6-4 12 - CASRAGGHSYTF TGTGCCAGCCGAGCAGGGGGGCATAGCTACACCTTC
- TRBJ2-3 TRBV4-1 12 - CASSHPSPEQYF TGCGCCAGCAGCCACCCGAGTCCTGAGCAGTATTTT
- TRBJ1-1 TRBV6-5 11 - CASSSSREAFF TGTGCCAGCAGTTCTTCACGTGAAGCTTTCTTT
TRBD2 TRBJ2-5 TRBV10-2 16 - CASSMTSGRAQETQYF TGCGCCAGCAGTATGACTAGCGGGAGGGCCCAAGAGACCCAGTACTTC
TRBD1 TRBJ1-1 TRBV6-1 15 - CASSPPQGWGTEAFF TGTGCCAGCAGTCCACCACAGGGGTGGGGCACTGAAGCTTTCTTT
- TRBJ2-2 TRBV10-3 16 - CAIKGEDYTNTGELFF TGTGCCATCAAGGGGGAAGACTATACGAACACCGGGGAGCTGTTTTTT
- TRBJ1-1 TRBV5-1 14 once CASSETGLNTEAFF TGCGCCAGCAGCGAGACAGGCCTGAACACTGAAGCTTTCTTT
TRBD2 TRBJ2-3 TRBV6-5 14 - CASSTTSGTDTQYF TGTGCCAGCAGTACGACTAGCGGCACAGATACGCAGTATTTT
- TRBJ1-4 TRBV7-9 12 once CASGSTNEKLFF TGTGCCAGCGGATCGACTAATGAAAAACTGTTTTTT
TRBD2 TRBJ2-7 TRBV6-1 14 few CAGGTSGLTYEQYF TGTGCCGGGGGGACTAGCGGGCTTACCTACGAGCAGTACTTC
- TRBJ2-7 TRBV5-1 15 - CASSFRGGLLYEQYF TGCGCCAGCAGCTTCAGGGGAGGGCTTCTCTACGAGCAGTACTTC
- TRBJ1-2 TRBV19 13 - CASSISGLGGYTF TGTGCCAGTAGTATTTCCGGGTTAGGGGGCTACACCTTC
- TRBJ2-5 TRBV11-1 14 - CASSFGSVQETQYF TGTGCCAGCTCTTTTGGTTCCGTCCAAGAGACCCAGTACTTC
- TRBJ1-4 TRBV7-9 14 - CASSGEGTNEKLFF TGTGCCAGCAGCGGGGAAGGAACCAATGAAAAACTGTTTTTT
- TRBJ2-7 TRBV11-3 14 - CASSHRTAYYEQYF TGTGCCAGCAGCCATAGGACAGCATACTACGAGCAGTACTTC
TRBD1 TRBJ1-1 TRBV2 14 - CASRKEDRATEAFF TGTGCCAGCAGAAAAGAGGACAGGGCCACTGAAGCTTTCTTT
- TRBJ1-1 TRBV6-1 14 - CASTREGRDTEAFF TGTGCCAGTACGAGGGAGGGGAGGGACACTGAAGCTTTCTTT
TRBD1 TRBJ1-2 TRBV18 15 - CASSPMTGRNYGYTF TGTGCCAGCTCACCAATGACAGGGCGGAACTATGGCTACACCTTC
TRBD1 TRBJ1-2 TRBV29-1 14 - CSVDLRDRGDGYTF TGCAGCGTTGATTTACGGGACAGGGGGGATGGCTACACCTTC
- TRBJ2-4 TRBV30 14 - CAWSATLAKNIQYF TGTGCCTGGAGTGCCACCTTAGCCAAAAACATTCAGTACTTC
TRBD2 TRBJ2-7 TRBV7-2 14 - CASSLGTSSYEQYF TGTGCCAGCAGCTTAGGGACTAGCAGCTACGAGCAGTACTTC
TRBD2 TRBJ2-2 TRBV19 17 - CASSVRASGVNTGELFF TGTGCCAGTAGTGTCCGTGCTAGCGGGGTTAACACCGGGGAGCTGTTTTTT
- TRBJ2-7 TRBV6-1 16 - CASSEQQGRGPYEQYF TGTGCCAGCAGTGAACAACAGGGGAGGGGGCCCTACGAGCAGTACTTC
- TRBJ1-2 TRBV5-5 17 - CASSFAPEGSQNYGYTF TGTGCCAGCAGCTTCGCCCCAGAAGGGTCCCAGAACTATGGCTACACCTTC
- TRBJ2-3 TRBV27 12 few CASSPPGLTQYF TGTGCCAGCAGTCCACCGGGACTTACGCAGTATTTT
- TRBJ1-1 TRBV28 13 - CASSWRGVTEAFF TGTGCCAGCAGCTGGAGGGGGGTAACTGAAGCTTTCTTT
- TRBJ2-7 TRBV10-2 13 - CASSEDSHYEQYF TGCGCCAGCAGTGAGGACAGCCACTACGAGCAGTACTTC
TRBD1 TRBJ1-1 TRBV18 15 once CASSLLTGTNTEAFF TGTGCCAGCTCACTCCTGACAGGGACGAACACTGAAGCTTTCTTT
- TRBJ2-2 TRBV27 15 - CASSTSGHNTGELFF -
- TRBJ1-4 TRBV7-4 14 - CASSRRPELQKLFF TGTGCCAGCAGCCGCAGGCCCGAGCTCCAAAAACTGTTTTTT
TRBD1 TRBJ1-1 TRBV11-2 17 - CASSSKGQGAWNTEAFF TGTGCCAGCAGCTCCAAGGGACAGGGGGCTTGGAACACTGAAGCTTTCTTT
- TRBJ1-2 TRBV6-6 14 - CASRIQGDSYGYTF TGTGCCAGCAGAATTCAGGGAGACAGCTATGGCTACACCTTC
- TRBJ2-5 TRBV5-1 12 - CASSPHIETQYF TGCGCCAGCAGCCCTCACATCGAGACCCAGTACTTC
- TRBJ2-7 TRBV5-4 13 few CASSPGTLYEQYF TGTGCCAGCAGCCCCGGGACCCTCTACGAGCAGTACTTC
TRBD2 TRBJ2-1 TRBV9 14 - CASSVGTSVNEQFF TGTGCCAGCAGCGTAGGGACTAGCGTCAATGAGCAGTTCTTC
TRBD1 TRBJ1-2 TRBV5-1 12 - CASSYRGDGYTF TGCGCCAGCAGCTACAGGGGGGATGGCTACACCTTC
- TRBJ1-1 TRBV7-3 14 - CASSLGAGDTEAFF TGTGCCAGCAGCTTAGGAGCAGGGGACACTGAAGCTTTCTTT
- TRBJ2-7 TRBV27 15 - CASSLRAGMIYEQYF TGTGCCAGCAGTTTACGGGCGGGAATGATCTACGAGCAGTACTTC
- TRBJ2-3 TRBV30 15 - CAWSGASGSTDTQYF TGTGCCTGGAGTGGTGCAAGCGGGAGCACAGATACGCAGTATTTT
TRBD1 TRBJ2-6 TRBV9 19 - CASSGLGTDLTSGANVLTF TGTGCCAGCAGCGGCCTCGGGACAGACCTGACCTCTGGGGCCAACGTCCTGACTTTC
TRBD1 TRBJ2-7 TRBV30 12 - CAWGQGTYEQYF TGTGCCTGGGGACAGGGTACCTACGAGCAGTACTTC
- TRBJ2-1 TRBV11-3 14 - CASKWGDSYNEQFF TGTGCCAGCAAATGGGGGGATTCCTACAATGAGCAGTTCTTC
- TRBJ2-7 TRBV25-1 12 - CASISSSYEQYF TGTGCCAGCATATCTAGCTCCTACGAGCAGTACTTC
- TRBJ1-6 TRBV5-1 15 - CASSDRQFQSSPLHF TGCGCCAGTTCGGATCGACAATTTCAGAGTTCACCCCTCCACTTT
- TRBJ2-1 TRBV12-5 12 - CASGSGWDEQFF TGTGCTAGTGGTTCCGGGTGGGATGAGCAGTTCTTC
- TRBJ1-1 TRBV5-1 12 - CASRDGNTEAFF TGCGCCAGCCGAGACGGTAACACTGAAGCTTTCTTT
- TRBJ2-7 TRBV25-1 15 - CASSEVSGPTYEQYF TGTGCCAGCAGTGAAGTAAGTGGGCCCACCTACGAGCAGTACTTC
- TRBJ2-7 TRBV28 14 - CASGKRTVNYEQYF TGTGCCAGCGGGAAAAGGACAGTTAACTACGAGCAGTACTTC
- TRBJ1-1 TRBV6-6 16 - CASSYSEEMADTEAFF TGTGCCAGCAGTTACTCAGAGGAAATGGCGGACACTGAAGCTTTCTTT
- TRBJ2-5 TRBV7-9 15 - CASSAMDREQETQYF TGTGCCAGCAGCGCGATGGACAGAGAACAAGAGACCCAGTACTTC